Listed below are T cell receptor beta chains from one sample, sequenced in a study of Tregs in tolerant kidney transplant recipients. The assay was immunoSEQ multiplex PCR, and TCRdb's table has in-frame clones only and misses some. The sample contains under 100,000 clones, around nine tenths of which appear only once. The sample taken for sequencing was CD8+ T cells from blood. These receptors were taken from a human donor in good health. CDR3s leave out the opening cysteine and the closing phenylalanine or tryptophan. Fields, in order: CDR3 length, J gene, V gene, clone size, CDR3 protein. A row's size may be missing; if present it is once, few, many or a size class.

>18|TRBJ2-1|TRBV9|once
ASRSVAGLAGGETYNEQF
>11|TRBJ2-3|TRBV7-8|-
ASSSAETDTQY
>13|TRBJ2-7|TRBV9|-
ASSVAGTGLHEQY
>11|TRBJ1-2|TRBV28|-
ASSFRTNYGYT
>9|TRBJ2-2|TRBV5-6|-
ASSFGGELF
>13|TRBJ2-5|TRBV18|-
ASSPAASGRETQY
>14|TRBJ1-4|TRBV14|few
ASSPGLEYTNEKLF
>13|TRBJ2-4|TRBV27|-
ASSLGTKAKNIQY
>13|TRBJ2-7|TRBV14|-
ASSLSPGVSYEQY
>17|TRBJ2-6|TRBV6-4|-
ASSDYHRDRDSGANVLT
>11|TRBJ2-3|TRBV6-5|-
ASSSSGTDTQY
>14|TRBJ2-1|TRBV5-4|-
ASSERGGPILNEQF
>10|TRBJ2-1|TRBV5-8|-
ATFLWTNEQF
>12|TRBJ2-1|TRBV6-5|-
ASSHRDRSHEQF
>11|TRBJ2-5|TRBV6-5|-
ASSYGGWETQY
>13|TRBJ2-2|TRBV6-4|-
ASSDSGRATGELF
>14|TRBJ2-1|TRBV6-4|few
ASSEGGLAGVSEQF
>13|TRBJ2-1|TRBV9|once
ASSVDGGPYNEQF
>10|TRBJ2-1|TRBV5-5|-
ASSLAGYEQF
>16|TRBJ2-7|TRBV2|-
ASSATYVLQRGHYEQY
>13|TRBJ2-1|TRBV6-1|-
ASSHVAGEGNEQF
>11|TRBJ2-7|TRBV29-1|-
SVLLDRAYEQY
>13|TRBJ2-2|TRBV11-2|-
ASSSLADNTGELF
>15|TRBJ2-3|TRBV27|-
ASSLLGDSRDSDTQY
>13|TRBJ2-1|TRBV27|-
ASSFRAGSYNEQF
>14|TRBJ2-7|TRBV11-2|-
ASSLESGGARSEQY
>14|TRBJ1-3|TRBV7-2|-
ASSLRTALVLNTIY
>17|TRBJ2-1|TRBV5-8|once
ASSLASSGRGWSYNEQF
>11|-|TRBV13|-
ASTQGVRYEQY
>12|TRBJ2-2|TRBV5-1|-
ASSLVRGRGELF
>12|TRBJ1-1|TRBV30|-
AWSGLTGVTEAF
>13|TRBJ1-4|TRBV5-4|-
ASSPTTQWGEKLF
>14|TRBJ2-1|TRBV15|-
ATSRWTSGREHGQF
>12|TRBJ2-7|TRBV11-3|-
ASSASGPSYEQY
>12|TRBJ1-1|TRBV6-5|-
ASSLTAMNTEAF
>13|TRBJ1-4|TRBV15|-
ATSRGTGDNEKLF
>10|TRBJ2-7|TRBV14|-
ASSSSLDEQY
>12|TRBJ2-1|TRBV7-9|-
ASSGTSGGNEQF
>9|TRBJ1-2|TRBV20-1|-
SGTTGNGYT
>12|TRBJ1-5|TRBV19|-
ASSMGEINQPQH
>13|TRBJ1-6|TRBV4-2|-
ASSQVRLTDSPLH
>12|TRBJ2-3|TRBV6-1|-
ASSEAGFSDTQY
>17|TRBJ2-6|TRBV5-4|once
ASSHSVPLGGSGANVLT
>11|TRBJ2-7|TRBV25-1|-
ASGAVLGYEQY
>12|TRBJ2-1|TRBV5-4|-
ASRTSPTGNEQF